This is a list of T cell receptor beta chains from one sample in a study of T cells in Graves' hyperthyroidism and ophthalmopathy. Each CDR3 protein gets one entry after TCRdb re-called the multiplex PCR reads with MiXCR. The sample lists around 540,000 distinct CDR3 sequences; roughly 16% were seen once. The sample consisted of blood. Receptors originate from a woman aged 30 to 39 with Graves' ophthalmopathy. Each CDR3 is given with its conserved first and last residue. D genes are given only for firm matches. The size entry is marked missing in some rows and otherwise reads once, few, many or a size class.

clone size: .; J gene: TRBJ2-2; V gene: TRBV24-1; D gene: .; CDR3 DNA: TGTGCCACCCTCGAGCCGAACACCGGGGAGCTGTTTTTT; CDR3 protein: CATLEPNTGELFF
clone size: .; J gene: TRBJ2-6; V gene: TRBV19; D gene: .; CDR3 DNA: TGTGCCAGTAGTATTGGGGCTGGGGCCAACGTCCTGACTTTC; CDR3 protein: CASSIGAGANVLTF
clone size: .; J gene: TRBJ2-3; V gene: TRBV14; D gene: TRBD1; CDR3 DNA: TGTGCCAGCAGTCAATTGAGACAGGGACCCACAGATACGCAGTATTTT; CDR3 protein: CASSQLRQGPTDTQYF
clone size: .; J gene: TRBJ2-7; V gene: TRBV5-4; D gene: .; CDR3 DNA: TGTGCCAGCAGCTCGGATTCCGAGCAGTACTTC; CDR3 protein: CASSSDSEQYF
clone size: many; J gene: TRBJ1-5; V gene: TRBV7-2; D gene: .; CDR3 DNA: TGTGCCAGCAGCGCCGGGACTCGCCGTAATCAGCCCCAGCATTTT; CDR3 protein: CASSAGTRRNQPQHF
clone size: .; J gene: TRBJ2-2; V gene: TRBV10-3; D gene: TRBD2; CDR3 DNA: TGTGCCATCAGTGGACAGGGACTAGCAGCCGGGGAGCTGTTTTTT; CDR3 protein: CAISGQGLAAGELFF
clone size: .; J gene: TRBJ2-6; V gene: TRBV28; D gene: .; CDR3 DNA: TGTGCCACTAGAGATGGGGCCAACGTCCTGACTTTC; CDR3 protein: CATRDGANVLTF
clone size: few; J gene: TRBJ1-1; V gene: TRBV7-9; D gene: .; CDR3 DNA: TGTGCCAGCAGCGCAACAGGTTTATCCGAAGCTTTCTTT; CDR3 protein: CASSATGLSEAFF
clone size: few; J gene: TRBJ2-5; V gene: TRBV20-1; D gene: .; CDR3 DNA: TGCAGTGCTAGAGCTACAGGAGGCGAGACCCAGTACTTC; CDR3 protein: CSARATGGETQYF
clone size: .; J gene: TRBJ2-2; V gene: TRBV29-1; D gene: TRBD1; CDR3 DNA: TGCAGCGTTGGGGACAGAAACACCGGGGAGCTGTTTTTT; CDR3 protein: CSVGDRNTGELFF
clone size: few; J gene: TRBJ2-2; V gene: TRBV4-3; D gene: .; CDR3 DNA: TGCGCCAGCAGCCAAGCCCCACAGGGTTCCGGGGAGCTGTTTTTT; CDR3 protein: CASSQAPQGSGELFF
clone size: .; J gene: TRBJ2-3; V gene: TRBV15; D gene: .; CDR3 DNA: TGTGCCACCAGCAGAGGCAGGGGCACAGATACGCAGTATTTT; CDR3 protein: CATSRGRGTDTQYF
clone size: many; J gene: TRBJ2-7; V gene: TRBV20-1; D gene: TRBD2; CDR3 DNA: TGCAGTGCTACGGGGGGGCCTAGCGGGAACTACGAGCAGTACTTC; CDR3 protein: CSATGGPSGNYEQYF
clone size: many; J gene: TRBJ2-3; V gene: TRBV20-1; D gene: TRBD2; CDR3 DNA: TGCAGTGCACAGGGACTAGCGGGAGGGCTTGCAGATACGCAGTATTTT; CDR3 protein: CSAQGLAGGLADTQYF
clone size: many; J gene: TRBJ2-7; V gene: TRBV27; D gene: TRBD1; CDR3 DNA: TGTGCCAGCAGTTTATTGGCCTCGGACAGGGGAGAGCAGTACTTC; CDR3 protein: CASSLLASDRGEQYF
clone size: .; J gene: TRBJ2-2; V gene: TRBV27; D gene: .; CDR3 DNA: TGTGCCAGCTCCGTCGGGGATAGGGACACCGGGGAGCTGTTTTTT; CDR3 protein: CASSVGDRDTGELFF
clone size: many; J gene: TRBJ2-2; V gene: TRBV11-2; D gene: TRBD2; CDR3 DNA: TGTGCCAGCAGCTTAGCGGCTAGCGGGCCCTACACCGGGGAGCTGTTTTTT; CDR3 protein: CASSLAASGPYTGELFF
clone size: .; J gene: TRBJ2-3; V gene: TRBV6-2/TRBV6-3; D gene: TRBD1; CDR3 DNA: TGTGCCAGCAGTTATATCGGGACAGGGGGTCCAGATACGCAGTATTTT; CDR3 protein: CASSYIGTGGPDTQYF
clone size: few; J gene: TRBJ1-2; V gene: TRBV5-1; D gene: TRBD1; CDR3 DNA: TGCGCCAGCAGCTCGACAGGGGGGGACTATGGCTACACCTTC; CDR3 protein: CASSSTGGDYGYTF
clone size: many; J gene: TRBJ2-7; V gene: TRBV28; D gene: .; CDR3 DNA: TGTGCCAGCAGTGCGGGACAGCCTTACTCCTACGAGCAGTACTTC; CDR3 protein: CASSAGQPYSYEQYF
clone size: many; J gene: TRBJ2-5; V gene: TRBV2; D gene: .; CDR3 DNA: TGTGCCAGCACCAAGACAGTCCTCAAAGAGACCCAGTACTTC; CDR3 protein: CASTKTVLKETQYF
clone size: many; J gene: TRBJ2-7; V gene: TRBV6-1; D gene: .; CDR3 DNA: TGTGCCAGCAGTGCGGCAAACACCTACGAGCAGTACTTC; CDR3 protein: CASSAANTYEQYF
clone size: .; J gene: TRBJ1-2; V gene: TRBV5-1; D gene: .; CDR3 DNA: TGCGCCAGCAGCCTTGACAGTCATGGCTACACCTTC; CDR3 protein: CASSLDSHGYTF
clone size: .; J gene: TRBJ2-5; V gene: TRBV29-1; D gene: .; CDR3 DNA: TGCAGCGTTGGCCCTGGTTTGGAGACCCAGTACTTC; CDR3 protein: CSVGPGLETQYF
clone size: few; J gene: TRBJ2-1; V gene: TRBV12-3/TRBV12-4; D gene: .; CDR3 DNA: TGTGCCAGCAGTCTGCTACTCTACAATGAGCAGTTCTTC; CDR3 protein: CASSLLLYNEQFF
clone size: .; J gene: TRBJ2-4; V gene: TRBV6-1; D gene: .; CDR3 DNA: TGTGCCAGCAGTCCGAGAGGATTGACCCTTGGTATGATTCAGTACTTC; CDR3 protein: CASSPRGLTLGMIQYF
clone size: many; J gene: TRBJ1-5; V gene: TRBV19; D gene: TRBD1; CDR3 DNA: TGTGCCAGTAGTGATACAGGGGGCAGTCAGCCCCAGCATTTT; CDR3 protein: CASSDTGGSQPQHF
clone size: few; J gene: TRBJ2-3; V gene: TRBV25-1; D gene: .; CDR3 DNA: TGTGCCAGCCGACGGTGGGGTAGCACAGATACGCAGTATTTT; CDR3 protein: CASRRWGSTDTQYF
clone size: few; J gene: TRBJ2-3; V gene: TRBV11-3; D gene: TRBD2; CDR3 DNA: TGTGCCAGCAGCCCCCGGACTAGCGGCAATACAGATACGCAGTATTTT; CDR3 protein: CASSPRTSGNTDTQYF
clone size: many; J gene: TRBJ1-5; V gene: TRBV6-1; D gene: .; CDR3 DNA: TGTGCCAGCAGTGAAACGATGACATCAGATCAGCCCCAGCATTTT; CDR3 protein: CASSETMTSDQPQHF
clone size: few; J gene: TRBJ1-1; V gene: TRBV29-1; D gene: .; CDR3 DNA: TGCAGCGTTCTTGGGGCCACTGAAGCTTTCTTT; CDR3 protein: CSVLGATEAFF
clone size: few; J gene: TRBJ2-6; V gene: TRBV4-3; D gene: .; CDR3 DNA: TGCGCCAGCAGCCAAGAGGCCCTTGGGGCCAACGTCCTGACTTTC; CDR3 protein: CASSQEALGANVLTF
clone size: many; J gene: TRBJ2-5; V gene: TRBV12-3/TRBV12-4; D gene: .; CDR3 DNA: TGTGCCAGCACTCTCCAGGGCGGAGAGACCCAGTACTTC; CDR3 protein: CASTLQGGETQYF
clone size: .; J gene: TRBJ2-2; V gene: TRBV7-2; D gene: .; CDR3 DNA: TGTGCCAGCAGCTCGCCCGACGGGACAACGAACACCGGGGAGCTGTTTTTT; CDR3 protein: CASSSPDGTTNTGELFF
clone size: many; J gene: TRBJ2-7; V gene: TRBV30; D gene: TRBD1; CDR3 DNA: TGTGCCTGGGAGCCGGGACAGAGATACGAGCAGTACTTC; CDR3 protein: CAWEPGQRYEQYF
clone size: .; J gene: TRBJ1-1; V gene: TRBV19; D gene: .; CDR3 DNA: TGTGCCAGTTACTTAGGACCACCGAACACTGAAGCTTTCTTT; CDR3 protein: CASYLGPPNTEAFF
clone size: .; J gene: TRBJ2-7; V gene: TRBV6-1; D gene: .; CDR3 DNA: TGTGCCAGCTCCGAGGGGGCCTACGAGCAGTACTTC; CDR3 protein: CASSEGAYEQYF
clone size: .; J gene: TRBJ1-5; V gene: TRBV9; D gene: TRBD1; CDR3 DNA: TGTGCCAGCAGCGTAGGACAGGGAAAGAGCAATCAGCCCCAGCATTTT; CDR3 protein: CASSVGQGKSNQPQHF
clone size: .; J gene: TRBJ1-3; V gene: TRBV15; D gene: .; CDR3 DNA: TGTGCCACCAGCATGGGCCGGACCTCTGGAAACACCATATATTTT; CDR3 protein: CATSMGRTSGNTIYF
clone size: many; J gene: TRBJ2-1; V gene: TRBV7-2; D gene: .; CDR3 DNA: TGTGCCAGCAGCTTAGTTGCGGCTAACAATGAGCAGTTCTTC; CDR3 protein: CASSLVAANNEQFF
clone size: many; J gene: TRBJ1-2; V gene: TRBV28; D gene: .; CDR3 DNA: TGTGCCAGCAGTTTGTCAGGCCATGGCTACACCTTC; CDR3 protein: CASSLSGHGYTF
clone size: .; J gene: TRBJ1-1; V gene: TRBV20-1; D gene: .; CDR3 DNA: TGCAGTGCTAGAGATTCCGGGCAACTGAACACTGAAGCTTTCTTT; CDR3 protein: CSARDSGQLNTEAFF
clone size: many; J gene: TRBJ1-2; V gene: TRBV11-2; D gene: .; CDR3 DNA: TGTGCCAGCGCCCATTTCCCAAGGGGCTACACCTTC; CDR3 protein: CASAHFPRGYTF
clone size: few; J gene: TRBJ1-2; V gene: TRBV5-1; D gene: TRBD1; CDR3 DNA: TGCGCCAGCAGCTTGGGGGGAGCAGGGGGCCTTGGCTACACCTTC; CDR3 protein: CASSLGGAGGLGYTF
clone size: .; J gene: TRBJ2-1; V gene: TRBV29-1; D gene: TRBD1; CDR3 DNA: TGCAGCGTTCCTCGCGAGGGACAGGGAGGGGAGCAGTTCTTC; CDR3 protein: CSVPREGQGGEQFF
clone size: .; J gene: TRBJ2-7; V gene: TRBV20-1; D gene: TRBD2; CDR3 DNA: TGCAGTGCTAGGAAGGGGACTAGCGGCTACGAGCAGTACTTC; CDR3 protein: CSARKGTSGYEQYF
clone size: .; J gene: TRBJ2-7; V gene: TRBV25-1; D gene: .; CDR3 DNA: TGTGCCAGCAGTGAAATGGTAACCCGGGCCAACCACTACGAGCAGTACTTC; CDR3 protein: CASSEMVTRANHYEQYF
clone size: many; J gene: TRBJ1-5; V gene: TRBV28; D gene: .; CDR3 DNA: TGTGCCAGCAGTGACAGTCAGCCCCAGCATTTT; CDR3 protein: CASSDSQPQHF
clone size: .; J gene: TRBJ2-1; V gene: TRBV5-6; D gene: TRBD2; CDR3 DNA: TGTGCCAGCAGCCAGGGACTAGCGGGAAGCAATGAGCAGTTCTTC; CDR3 protein: CASSQGLAGSNEQFF
clone size: .; J gene: TRBJ1-1; V gene: TRBV19; D gene: TRBD1; CDR3 DNA: TGTGCCAGTAGTATAATGGACAGGGGTATGAACACTGAAGCTTTCTTT; CDR3 protein: CASSIMDRGMNTEAFF
clone size: few; J gene: TRBJ1-2; V gene: TRBV7-9; D gene: .; CDR3 DNA: TGTGCCAGCAGCTACCTAAACCAGGGATTTAACTATGGCTACACCTTC; CDR3 protein: CASSYLNQGFNYGYTF
clone size: many; J gene: TRBJ2-7; V gene: TRBV12-3/TRBV12-4; D gene: TRBD2; CDR3 DNA: TGTGCCAGCAGTTTAGTTCCTAGCGGGAGAGGTGAGCAGTACTTC; CDR3 protein: CASSLVPSGRGEQYF
clone size: many; J gene: TRBJ2-7; V gene: TRBV28; D gene: TRBD2; CDR3 DNA: TGTGCCAGCAGTTTAGTAGCGGGAGGAAGGTACGAGCAGTACTTC; CDR3 protein: CASSLVAGGRYEQYF
clone size: many; J gene: TRBJ2-2; V gene: TRBV5-1; D gene: .; CDR3 DNA: TGCGCCAGCAGCCCGACAGATTTAAAAGGGGAGCTGTTTTTT; CDR3 protein: CASSPTDLKGELFF
clone size: many; J gene: TRBJ2-1; V gene: TRBV28; D gene: TRBD1; CDR3 DNA: TGTGCCAGCATCGGGACAGGCTTCTACAATGAGCAGTTCTTC; CDR3 protein: CASIGTGFYNEQFF
clone size: few; J gene: TRBJ1-3; V gene: TRBV27; D gene: TRBD1; CDR3 DNA: TGTGCCAGCAAAGGACAGGGCGTGTGGGGAAACACCATATATTTT; CDR3 protein: CASKGQGVWGNTIYF
clone size: many; J gene: TRBJ2-5; V gene: TRBV11-1; D gene: TRBD2; CDR3 DNA: TGTGCCAGCAGCCGGACTAGCGGGAGGTCCTGGGAGACCCAGTACTTC; CDR3 protein: CASSRTSGRSWETQYF
clone size: many; J gene: TRBJ2-1; V gene: TRBV20-1; D gene: TRBD2; CDR3 DNA: TGCAGTGCTGACCCCGGGACTAGCCTATACAATGAGCAGTTCTTC; CDR3 protein: CSADPGTSLYNEQFF